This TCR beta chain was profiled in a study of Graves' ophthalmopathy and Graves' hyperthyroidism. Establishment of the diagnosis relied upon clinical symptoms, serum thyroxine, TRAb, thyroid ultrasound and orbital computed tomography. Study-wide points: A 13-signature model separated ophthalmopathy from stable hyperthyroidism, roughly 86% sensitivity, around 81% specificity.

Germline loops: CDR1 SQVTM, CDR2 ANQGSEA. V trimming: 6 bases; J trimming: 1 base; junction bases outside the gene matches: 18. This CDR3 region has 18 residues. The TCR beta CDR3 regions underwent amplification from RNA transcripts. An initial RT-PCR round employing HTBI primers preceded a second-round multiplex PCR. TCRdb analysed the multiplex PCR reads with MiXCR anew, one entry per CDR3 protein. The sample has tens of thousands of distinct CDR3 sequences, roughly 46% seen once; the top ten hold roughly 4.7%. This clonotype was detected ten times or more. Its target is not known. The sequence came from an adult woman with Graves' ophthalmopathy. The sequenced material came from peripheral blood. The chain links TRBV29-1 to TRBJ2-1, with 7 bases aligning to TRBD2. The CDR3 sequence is CSVVPGIGLGGSYNEQFF. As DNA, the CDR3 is TGCAGCGTGGTTCCCGGTATAGGTTTGGGGGGGTCCTACAATGAGCAGTTCTTC.